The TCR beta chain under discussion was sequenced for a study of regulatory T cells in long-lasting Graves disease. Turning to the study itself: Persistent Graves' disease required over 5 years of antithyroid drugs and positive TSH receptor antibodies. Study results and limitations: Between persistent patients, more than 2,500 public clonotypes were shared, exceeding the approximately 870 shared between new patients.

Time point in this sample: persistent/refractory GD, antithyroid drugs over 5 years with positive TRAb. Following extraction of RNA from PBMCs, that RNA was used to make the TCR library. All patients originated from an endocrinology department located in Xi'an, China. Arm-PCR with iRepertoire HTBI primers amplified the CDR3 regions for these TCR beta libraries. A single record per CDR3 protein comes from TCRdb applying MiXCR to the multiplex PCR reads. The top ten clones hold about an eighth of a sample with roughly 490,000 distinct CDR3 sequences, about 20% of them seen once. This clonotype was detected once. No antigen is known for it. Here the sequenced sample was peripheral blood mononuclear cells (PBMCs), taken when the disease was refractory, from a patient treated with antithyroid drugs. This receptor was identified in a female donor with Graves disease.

CDR3 residues: CASRYTGTGGADGYTF. The CDR3 bases are TGTGCCAGCAGATATACCGGGACAGGGGGCGCGGATGGCTACACCTTC. The gene calls are TRBV28 and TRBJ1-2, with 12 bases aligning to TRBD1. Unmatched junction bases numbered 11, after V lost 6 bases and J lost 6 bases. The CDR3 extends over 16 amino acids. Germline CDR1 MDHEN, CDR2 SYDVKM.